This TCR beta chain was found in a study of shared clonotypes between healthy human individuals. General study results and limits: The study drew on few donors, limiting represented genetic and exposure-history diversity. Sampling covered nothing but blood. Tissue TCR repertoires likely differ from those found in blood. Unshared clonotypes carried lower generation probabilities than those common to all four donors.

This CDR3 has 16 amino acids. Germline V gene data show CDR1 as MGHRA and CDR2 as YSYEKL. Trimming stripped 1 base from V and 5 bases from J, with 14 bases between. A note on this clone: Its target is not known.

An even split of each subset's genomic DNA across several immunoSEQ plates was performed. Repertoires were generated with immunoSEQ multiplex PCR, while TCRdb's copy carries only in-frame clones and drops some. The profile shows 730,000 or so clones, about two thirds of them singletons. Specimen: memory CD4+ T cells sorted from blood. Subset in this sample: CD45RA-negative fraction. The J gene is TRBJ2-2, the V gene TRBV4-1, with a possible D match to TRBD1 (6 bases). The clonotype originates from a woman aged 25-40 years in good health. For the CDR3, the DNA is TGCGCCAGCAGCCAAGGGCTCGGGCAGGGGACCGGGGAGCTGTTTTTT. Translated: CASSQGLGQGTGELFF.